The rows below give T cell receptor beta chains drawn from one sample of a study of cytomegalovirus exposure and HLA in healthy donors. Here immunoSEQ multiplex PCR was the method, and the copy in TCRdb shows in-frame clones only, minus some. The repertoire holds approximately 91,000 clones, around 64% seen once, with about 2.3% in the top ten. The sample comprised PBMCs. These receptors were collected from a human donor in good health. Each CDR3 is given with its conserved first and last residue. Each record gives: D gene, J gene, V gene, clone size, CDR3 protein, CDR3 DNA. A D gene is named only where the DNA matches it firmly. The size of a clone is reported for some rows only, either as once, few or many, or as a class for expanded clones.

TRBD1 | TRBJ2-3 | TRBV9 | NA | CASSVESGGATDTQYF | TGTGCCAGCAGCGTAGAGTCAGGGGGCGCAACAGATACGCAGTATTTT
TRBD2 | TRBJ2-4 | TRBV4-3 | NA | CASSPEASGGDLAKNIQYF | TGCGCCAGCAGCCCTGAGGCTAGCGGGGGGGACCTAGCCAAAAACATTCAGTACTTC
NA | TRBJ2-1 | TRBV30 | few | CAWGYRGLYNEQFF | TGTGCCTGGGGTTATAGGGGACTGTACAATGAGCAGTTCTTC
NA | TRBJ2-5 | TRBV5-1 | few | CASSLASETQYF | TGCGCCAGCAGCCTTGCGTCAGAGACCCAGTACTTC
TRBD1 | TRBJ1-6 | TRBV2 | NA | CASLRTGGPYNSPLHF | TGTGCCAGCCTACGGACAGGGGGCCCCTATAATTCACCCCTCCACTTT
TRBD2 | TRBJ2-3 | TRBV10-3 | NA | CAISERLLGGAGADTQYF | TGTGCCATCAGTGAGCGGTTGCTCGGGGGGGCCGGGGCAGATACGCAGTATTTT
TRBD1 | TRBJ1-4 | TRBV7-9 | NA | CAGRNGTDNTATNEKLFF | TGTGCCGGACGAAACGGGACAGATAATACTGCAACTAATGAAAAACTGTTTTTT
TRBD2 | TRBJ2-1 | TRBV19 | NA | CASGSGGGGHNEQFF | TGTGCCAGTGGGAGCGGGGGAGGGGGACACAATGAGCAGTTCTTC
TRBD1 | TRBJ1-2 | TRBV7-3 | NA | CASSPLQVAGTVIYGYTF | TGTGCCAGCAGCCCCCTACAAGTAGCCGGGACAGTTATCTATGGCTACACCTTC
TRBD2 | TRBJ2-1 | TRBV7-2 | NA | CASSGTTYNEQFF | TGTGCCTCCTCCGGGACTACCTACAATGAGCAGTTCTTC
TRBD1 | TRBJ1-4 | TRBV15 | NA | CATSRGGQGAEKLFF | TGTGCCACCAGCCGCGGGGGACAGGGGGCTGAAAAACTGTTTTTT
TRBD1 | TRBJ1-1 | TRBV5-1 | NA | CASSSNPQGMNTEAFF | TGCGCCAGCAGCTCTAACCCACAGGGGATGAACACTGAAGCTTTCTTT
NA | TRBJ1-1 | TRBV5-8 | NA | CASSYGQYTEAFF | TGTGCCAGCAGCTATGGACAGTACACTGAAGCTTTCTTT
TRBD2 | TRBJ2-1 | TRBV29-1 | NA | CSVVLAGGIYNEQFF | TGCAGCGTTGTACTAGCGGGGGGGATATACAATGAGCAGTTCTTC
TRBD1 | TRBJ1-2 | TRBV14 | NA | CASSPPTGFNYGYTF | TGTGCCAGCAGCCCCCCGACAGGGTTTAACTATGGCTACACCTTC
NA | TRBJ1-2 | TRBV18 | few | CASSPPMGGSHGYTF | TGTGCCAGCTCACCACCGATGGGAGGGTCTCATGGCTACACCTTC
TRBD2 | TRBJ2-1 | TRBV4-1 | NA | CASSRGALAVSYNEQFF | TGCGCCAGCAGCCGCGGAGCTCTAGCGGTTTCCTACAATGAGCAGTTCTTC
TRBD2 | TRBJ2-7 | TRBV7-3 | NA | CASSLRLAGSYEQYF | TGTGCCAGCAGCTTAAGACTAGCGGGCTCCTACGAGCAGTACTTC
TRBD1 | TRBJ1-2 | TRBV19 | once | CASTLEGGQGYGYTF | TGTGCCAGTACCCTCGAAGGGGGACAGGGCTATGGCTACACCTTC
NA | TRBJ2-5 | TRBV19 | few | CASSIDGEETQYF | TGTGCCAGTAGTATAGACGGAGAAGAGACCCAGTACTTC
NA | TRBJ1-2 | TRBV6-5 | NA | CASSYTGYYGYTF | TGTGCCAGCAGTTACACAGGGTACTATGGCTACACCTTC
NA | TRBJ1-1 | TRBV19 | few | CASSPRAVRYNTEAFF | TGTGCCAGTAGCCCCCGTGCTGTCCGGTATAACACTGAAGCTTTCTTT
TRBD1 | TRBJ2-7 | TRBV10-3 | few | CAISQQGSVYEQYF | TGTGCCATCAGCCAACAGGGGTCGGTCTACGAGCAGTACTTC
NA | TRBJ2-1 | TRBV29-1 | NA | CSVPRRDYGYNEQFF | TGCAGCGTCCCACGGCGCGACTATGGGTACAATGAGCAGTTCTTC
TRBD1 | TRBJ1-1 | TRBV18 | NA | CASSPFGQGEAFF | TGTGCCAGCTCACCCTTTGGACAGGGCGAAGCTTTCTTT
NA | TRBJ1-2 | TRBV7-8 | NA | CASSLGGYSYGYTF | TGTGCCAGCAGCTTAGGGGGCTATAGCTATGGCTACACCTTC
NA | TRBJ1-1 | TRBV5-6 | NA | CASSSQGNTEAFF | TGTGCCAGCAGCTCACAGGGGAACACTGAAGCTTTCTTT
NA | TRBJ1-2 | TRBV11-3 | NA | CASSRGQPGDYGYTF | TGTGCCAGCAGCCGAGGGCAGCCCGGGGACTATGGCTACACCTTC
NA | TRBJ2-7 | TRBV6-5 | NA | CASSPQPQAEGEQYF | TGTGCCAGCAGTCCACAGCCCCAGGCAGAGGGAGAGCAGTACTTC
TRBD2 | TRBJ2-5 | TRBV5-1 | NA | CASSLQAGGRETQYF | TGCGCCAGCAGCTTGCAGGCGGGGGGCAGGGAGACCCAGTACTTC
NA | TRBJ2-1 | TRBV30 | NA | CAWSEGTFDEQFF | TGTGCCTGGAGCGAAGGGACATTCGATGAGCAGTTCTTC
TRBD1 | TRBJ2-5 | TRBV15 | NA | CATSRGTGTPRETQYF | TGTGCCACCAGCAGGGGGACAGGGACACCTCGCGAGACCCAGTACTTC
TRBD1 | TRBJ1-5 | TRBV7-2 | NA | CASSTRQGNQPQHF | TGTGCCAGCAGCACGAGACAGGGGAATCAGCCCCAGCATTTT
TRBD1 | TRBJ1-4 | TRBV2 | few | CASSEAQPGQAKLFF | TGTGCCAGCAGTGAAGCGCAACCGGGACAGGCCAAACTGTTTTTT
TRBD1 | TRBJ1-2 | TRBV6-5 | NA | CASSSNRGSGGYTF | TGTGCCAGCAGTTCTAACAGGGGAAGCGGCGGCTACACCTTC
TRBD1 | TRBJ1-1 | TRBV5-5 | NA | CASSLQGFEHTEAFF | TGTGCCAGCAGCTTACAGGGGTTTGAACACACTGAAGCTTTCTTT
TRBD1 | TRBJ1-5 | TRBV5-6 | NA | CASSLGQGGQPQHF | TGTGCCAGCAGCTTGGGACAGGGGGGACAGCCCCAGCATTTT
NA | TRBJ1-2 | TRBV7-2 | NA | CASSNGPAGGYTF | TGTGCCAGCAGTAACGGGCCCGCGGGGGGCTACACCTTC